This T cell receptor (beta chain) was recovered during a study of blood T cell repertoires in COVID-19. Study-wide context: COVID-19 samples collected from the United States, Italy and Spain covered acute and convalescent phases. From T cells, B-cell-depleted T cells, or PBMCs came the material, which was cDNA or gDNA.

Participants spanned ages about 18 to 100 years and resided in roughly 22 US areas. V shed 3 bases and J shed 4 bases, with 12 bases lying between them. The germline V gene encodes CDR1 SGHTA and CDR2 FQGNSA. This CDR3 region has 14 residues. In the original workflow: For nucleated cells, counts were estimated from reference gene primer amplification. Sequencing used immunoSEQ multiplex PCR; TCRdb keeps in-frame clones, though not all of them. V and J calls and clone size are given by that table; D and trimming were obtained from the DNA. Of about 400,000 clones in the sample, around nine tenths were seen once.

Sequencing was done on a sample of PBMCs or T cells enriched from blood (not recorded which). This sequence originates from a woman between 18 and 30 years old with acute COVID-19. The rearrangement uses TRBV7-2 and TRBJ1-2, with D uncertain. CDR3 protein: CASSLGSEAYGYTF. The CDR3 bases are TGTGCCAGCAGCTTGGGCTCCGAAGCCTATGGCTACACCTTC.